This TCR beta chain was recorded in a study of graft-versus-host responses after intestinal transplantation. As for the study in general: Every recipient had anti-thymocyte globulin induction and 2 to 3 years of tacrolimus plus steroids.

Responder CD3+CD4+ and CD3+CD8+ cells that were proliferating and CFSE-low were sorted after the reaction. Assay used: immunoSEQ multiplex PCR; TCRdb lists only in-frame clones, some missing. The sample carries 8,000 to 13,000 clones, approximately 30% recorded once. Study-level results: Those patients showing graft-donor T cell macrochimerism displayed high graft-versus-host to host-versus-graft clonal ratios in allografts. GvH clones turned up in recipient marrow; some had shown up first in ileum or blood.

The CDR3 has 15 amino acids. Trimming removed 5 bases at V and 0 bases at J, with 12 bases between. The germline V gene has CDR1 SGHTA and CDR2 FQGTGA. The receptor was isolated from a human patient who was an organ donor for intestinal transplantation. The chain recombines TRBV7-3 with TRBJ2-3, with D possibly being TRBD1 (6 bases). The specimen comprised alloreactive CD4+ T cells from a mixed lymphocyte reaction culture, sampled before transplantation. As to subset: CFSE-low proliferating T cells sorted from approximately six-day pre-transplant mixed lymphocyte reaction (GvH or HvG direction). As DNA, the CDR3 is TGTGCCAGCAGCCCGCAGGGGATTAGCACAGATACGCAGTATTTT. This encodes CASSPQGISTDTQYF.